The source of this TCR beta chain is a study of control samples from healthy donors and cancer patients. Sequencing used immunoSEQ multiplex PCR; TCRdb keeps in-frame clones, though not all of them. Here the sample spans approximately 100,000 clones, just under 95% being singletons. The CDR3 has 10 residues. Trimming shortened V by 6 bases and J by 2 bases, and 5 bases separated the two germline ends. Germline V CDR1 and CDR2: DFQATT, SNEGSKA (reference sequence). Sequenced sample: blood. This chain uses TRBV20-1 with TRBJ2-7; D is unclear. The receptor comes from a human donor in good health. The donor label of this sample is uncertain. The CDR3 loop reads CSAGTYEQYF. The CDR3 nucleotides are TGCAGTGCCGGTACCTACGAGCAGTACTTC.